Listed below are T cell receptor beta chains from one sample, sequenced in a study of Ad26.COV2.S vaccination and SARS-CoV-2 variants. Sequenced by immunoSEQ multiplex PCR; TCRdb stores in-frame clones only, minus some. The top ten clones hold around 1.9% of a sample with about 400,000 clones, about 89% of them seen once. The sample consisted of peripheral blood, taken in a trial of Ad26.COV2.S vaccine versus placebo. These receptors came from a person aged 18-65 years who received the Ad26.COV2.S COVID-19 vaccine or a placebo. Both conserved end residues are part of each CDR3. The order of the fields is D gene, V gene, clone size, J gene, CDR3 protein, CDR3 DNA. A D gene is named only where the DNA matches it firmly. For some rows the clone size is stated as once, few or many, or as a class when expanded; others skip it.

d_call: TRBD2
v_call: TRBV20-1
clone_size: .
j_call: TRBJ2-5
cdr3_aa: CSASRLAREQETQYF
cdr3_nt: TGCAGTGCTAGTCGACTAGCGCGAGAACAAGAGACCCAGTACTTC

d_call: .
v_call: TRBV4-1
clone_size: once
j_call: TRBJ1-4
cdr3_aa: CASSQVAGSNEKLFF
cdr3_nt: TGCGCCAGCAGCCAAGTCGCAGGGAGTAATGAAAAACTGTTTTTT

d_call: .
v_call: TRBV6-5
clone_size: .
j_call: TRBJ2-5
cdr3_aa: CASSSPHSRETQYF
cdr3_nt: TGTGCCAGCAGTTCCCCCCACAGCAGGGAGACCCAGTACTTC

d_call: .
v_call: TRBV5-1
clone_size: .
j_call: TRBJ2-7
cdr3_aa: CASSLVGWDTFEPYEQYF
cdr3_nt: TGCGCCAGCAGCTTGGTAGGCTGGGACACATTTGAACCCTACGAGCAGTACTTC

d_call: .
v_call: TRBV7-2
clone_size: .
j_call: TRBJ2-7
cdr3_aa: CASSLGRVTYEQYF
cdr3_nt: TGTGCCAGCAGCTTGGGACGGGTGACCTACGAGCAGTACTTC

d_call: .
v_call: TRBV6-2/TRBV6-3
clone_size: .
j_call: TRBJ1-5
cdr3_aa: CASSDPGRGMSNQPQHF
cdr3_nt: TGTGCCAGCAGCGATCCGGGTCGTGGAATGAGCAATCAGCCCCAGCATTTT

d_call: .
v_call: TRBV9
clone_size: once
j_call: TRBJ2-3
cdr3_aa: CASSVVSGSSTDTQYF
cdr3_nt: TGTGCCAGCAGCGTAGTGTCCGGATCTAGCACAGATACGCAGTATTTT

d_call: TRBD1
v_call: TRBV9
clone_size: .
j_call: TRBJ2-1
cdr3_aa: CASSTTGTARSNEQFF
cdr3_nt: TGTGCCAGCAGCACGACTGGGACAGCCCGGAGCAATGAGCAGTTCTTC

d_call: TRBD1
v_call: TRBV18
clone_size: .
j_call: TRBJ1-3
cdr3_aa: CASSPGSEGAAGNTIYF
cdr3_nt: TGTGCCAGCTCACCAGGGAGTGAGGGGGCTGCTGGAAACACCATATATTTT

d_call: TRBD1
v_call: TRBV19
clone_size: .
j_call: TRBJ2-7
cdr3_aa: CASSPGQAYEQYF
cdr3_nt: TGTGCCAGTTCGCCGGGACAGGCCTACGAGCAGTACTTC

d_call: TRBD2
v_call: TRBV7-2
clone_size: .
j_call: TRBJ2-7
cdr3_aa: CASSLGLAGAPAYEQYF
cdr3_nt: TGTGCCAGCAGCTTGGGACTAGCGGGAGCGCCGGCCTACGAGCAGTACTTC

d_call: TRBD2
v_call: TRBV7-2
clone_size: .
j_call: TRBJ2-3
cdr3_aa: CASSFSGISTDTQYF
cdr3_nt: TGTGCCAGCAGCTTTAGCGGGATTAGCACAGATACGCAGTATTTT

d_call: TRBD1
v_call: TRBV30
clone_size: .
j_call: TRBJ1-5
cdr3_aa: CAWSQGAHQPQHF
cdr3_nt: TGTGCCTGGAGCCAGGGGGCGCATCAGCCCCAGCATTTT

d_call: .
v_call: TRBV18
clone_size: .
j_call: TRBJ2-1
cdr3_aa: CASSRGVPYNEQFF
cdr3_nt: TGTGCCAGCTCACGGGGGGTCCCCTACAATGAGCAGTTCTTC

d_call: .
v_call: TRBV11-2
clone_size: .
j_call: TRBJ2-2
cdr3_aa: CASSSPGGGNTGELFF
cdr3_nt: TGTGCCAGCAGCTCACCAGGGGGAGGGAACACCGGGGAGCTGTTTTTT

d_call: TRBD1
v_call: TRBV27
clone_size: .
j_call: TRBJ1-1
cdr3_aa: CASRTGTGGTEAFF
cdr3_nt: TGTGCCAGCAGGACAGGGACAGGGGGAACTGAAGCTTTCTTT

d_call: .
v_call: TRBV5-5
clone_size: once
j_call: TRBJ2-3
cdr3_aa: CASSFSPGSTDTQYF
cdr3_nt: TGTGCCAGCAGCTTTTCGCCAGGGAGCACAGATACGCAGTATTTT

d_call: .
v_call: TRBV24-1
clone_size: .
j_call: TRBJ1-1
cdr3_aa: CATSDPGRTEAFF
cdr3_nt: TGTGCCACCAGTGACCCCGGGCGCACTGAAGCTTTCTTT

d_call: TRBD1
v_call: TRBV10-3
clone_size: .
j_call: TRBJ2-2
cdr3_aa: CAIQGALTGELFF
cdr3_nt: TGTGCCATTCAGGGGGCCTTGACCGGGGAGCTGTTTTTT

d_call: .
v_call: TRBV19
clone_size: .
j_call: TRBJ2-6
cdr3_aa: CASSPRWDSGANVLTF
cdr3_nt: TGTGCCAGTAGTCCAAGGTGGGACTCTGGGGCCAACGTCCTGACTTTC

d_call: TRBD1
v_call: TRBV19
clone_size: .
j_call: TRBJ2-7
cdr3_aa: CASSDRELSYEQYF
cdr3_nt: TGTGCCAGTAGTGACAGGGAGCTCTCCTACGAGCAGTACTTC

d_call: .
v_call: TRBV3-1/TRBV3-2
clone_size: .
j_call: TRBJ2-6
cdr3_aa: CASSPGASGANVLTF
cdr3_nt: TGTGCCAGCAGCCCAGGGGCCTCCGGGGCCAACGTCCTGACTTTC

d_call: .
v_call: TRBV6-6
clone_size: few
j_call: TRBJ2-7
cdr3_aa: CASSYVSAYEQYF
cdr3_nt: TGTGCCAGCAGTTATGTATCGGCCTACGAGCAGTACTTC

d_call: TRBD2
v_call: TRBV5-6
clone_size: once
j_call: TRBJ2-3
cdr3_aa: CASSLSTSGTDTQYF
cdr3_nt: TGTGCCAGCAGCTTGTCGACTAGCGGCACAGATACGCAGTATTTT

d_call: .
v_call: TRBV7-9
clone_size: few
j_call: TRBJ2-1
cdr3_aa: CASSWAGPPYNEQFF
cdr3_nt: TGTGCCAGCAGCTGGGCGGGCCCTCCGTACAATGAGCAGTTCTTC

d_call: TRBD2
v_call: TRBV7-2
clone_size: .
j_call: TRBJ2-3
cdr3_aa: CASSLGTGLGAADTQYF
cdr3_nt: TGTGCCAGCAGCCTCGGAACGGGACTAGGCGCCGCGGATACGCAGTATTTT

d_call: TRBD1
v_call: TRBV6-5
clone_size: once
j_call: TRBJ1-2
cdr3_aa: CASSYYRGANYGYTF
cdr3_nt: TGTGCCAGCAGTTACTACAGGGGAGCTAACTATGGCTACACCTTC

d_call: TRBD1
v_call: TRBV25-1
clone_size: .
j_call: TRBJ2-7
cdr3_aa: CASSAERGQGKRDEQYF
cdr3_nt: TGTGCCAGCAGTGCCGAAAGGGGACAGGGGAAAAGGGACGAGCAGTACTTC

d_call: TRBD1
v_call: TRBV7-2
clone_size: .
j_call: TRBJ1-3
cdr3_aa: CASSLRTGGGNTIYF
cdr3_nt: TGTGCCAGCAGCTTGCGGACAGGGGGCGGAAACACCATATATTTT

d_call: TRBD2
v_call: TRBV5-4
clone_size: .
j_call: TRBJ2-7
cdr3_aa: CASSLSSGGYYEQYF
cdr3_nt: TGTGCCAGCAGCTTGTCGTCGGGGGGTTACTACGAGCAGTACTTC

d_call: .
v_call: TRBV7-8
clone_size: many
j_call: TRBJ2-4
cdr3_aa: CASSSSAGSSAIQYF
cdr3_nt: TGTGCCAGCAGCTCCTCAGCAGGGTCCTCGGCCATTCAGTACTTC

d_call: .
v_call: TRBV13
clone_size: few
j_call: TRBJ1-6
cdr3_aa: CASSVQGSSYNSPLHF
cdr3_nt: TGTGCCAGCAGCGTCCAGGGAAGCTCCTATAATTCACCCCTCCACTTT

d_call: .
v_call: TRBV19
clone_size: .
j_call: TRBJ2-3
cdr3_aa: CASSTSDSTDTQYF
cdr3_nt: TGTGCCAGTAGTACCTCTGACAGCACAGATACGCAGTATTTT

d_call: TRBD1
v_call: TRBV4-1
clone_size: .
j_call: TRBJ1-3
cdr3_aa: CASSQIDREGNTIYF
cdr3_nt: TGCGCCAGCAGCCAAATAGACAGGGAAGGAAACACCATATATTTT

d_call: .
v_call: TRBV6-5
clone_size: .
j_call: TRBJ1-3
cdr3_aa: CASHSPSGNTIYF
cdr3_nt: TGTGCCAGCCACTCGCCCTCTGGAAACACCATATATTTT

d_call: .
v_call: TRBV6-1
clone_size: many
j_call: TRBJ1-3
cdr3_aa: CASSEQGGNTIYF
cdr3_nt: TGTGCCAGCAGTGAACAGGGTGGAAACACCATATATTTT

d_call: TRBD1
v_call: TRBV5-1
clone_size: .
j_call: TRBJ1-1
cdr3_aa: CASSGGQLNTEAFF
cdr3_nt: TGCGCCAGCAGCGGGGGACAGTTGAACACTGAAGCTTTCTTT

d_call: TRBD2
v_call: TRBV7-9
clone_size: .
j_call: TRBJ2-1
cdr3_aa: CASSLGLAGVNEQFF
cdr3_nt: TGTGCCAGCAGCTTAGGACTAGCGGGAGTCAATGAGCAGTTCTTC

d_call: .
v_call: TRBV24-1
clone_size: .
j_call: TRBJ2-3
cdr3_aa: CATSRGLSTDTQYF
cdr3_nt: TGTGCCACCAGTCGCGGGCTGAGCACAGATACGCAGTATTTT

d_call: .
v_call: TRBV10-3
clone_size: .
j_call: TRBJ1-2
cdr3_aa: CAISEYGGDYGYTF
cdr3_nt: TGTGCCATCAGTGAGTACGGGGGCGACTATGGCTACACCTTC

d_call: .
v_call: TRBV27
clone_size: .
j_call: TRBJ2-5
cdr3_aa: CASSLRRGETQYF
cdr3_nt: TGTGCCAGCAGTTTACGGAGAGGGGAGACCCAGTACTTC

d_call: TRBD2
v_call: TRBV27
clone_size: .
j_call: TRBJ2-5
cdr3_aa: CASSPPRTSGIETQYF
cdr3_nt: TGTGCCAGCAGTCCCCCCCGGACTAGCGGGATTGAGACCCAGTACTTC

d_call: .
v_call: TRBV6-2/TRBV6-3
clone_size: .
j_call: TRBJ2-3
cdr3_aa: CASSNTDTQYF
cdr3_nt: TGTGCCAGCAGTAACACAGATACGCAGTATTTT

d_call: .
v_call: TRBV7-9
clone_size: .
j_call: TRBJ2-1
cdr3_aa: CASSSNNEQFF
cdr3_nt: TGTGCCAGCAGTTCTAACAATGAGCAGTTCTTC

d_call: TRBD1
v_call: TRBV10-3
clone_size: .
j_call: TRBJ1-2
cdr3_aa: CAISEDRGYGYTF
cdr3_nt: TGTGCCATCAGTGAAGACAGGGGCTATGGCTACACCTTC

d_call: .
v_call: TRBV27
clone_size: once
j_call: TRBJ1-4
cdr3_aa: CASSLLSGAGEKLFF
cdr3_nt: TGTGCCAGCAGTTTATTGTCAGGGGCGGGAGAAAAACTGTTTTTT

d_call: TRBD1
v_call: TRBV5-6
clone_size: .
j_call: TRBJ2-1
cdr3_aa: CASSLDRGLNNEQFF
cdr3_nt: TGTGCCAGCAGCTTGGACAGGGGGCTAAACAATGAGCAGTTCTTC